This T cell receptor (beta chain) was obtained from a study of T cells in Graves' hyperthyroidism and ophthalmopathy (dated by TCRdb to between 2018 and 2021). Broadly, across the study: Peripheral blood samples were taken at the time of initial diagnosis, prior to any treatment. TCR V-J signatures able to tell the groups apart were searched for in a discovery cohort of 100 or so patients, of whom 43 had Graves' ophthalmopathy and about 60 had stable Graves' hyperthyroidism. Prospective prediction of ophthalmopathy was tested in an independent validation cohort of some 19 hyperthyroidism patients and 15 to 17 patients who later progressed to ophthalmopathy. The roughly 100 discovery patients were divided at random into training and test sets in a 7:3 ratio. In addition, the study compared T-cell repertoires in thyroid tissue and in blood from roughly six Graves' hyperthyroidism patients. After blood sampling, hyperthyroidism patients were treated with methimazole at a starting dose of 30 mg daily, and ophthalmopathy patients were treated with high-dose intravenous methylprednisolone. The paper describes TCR Vbeta CDR3 sequencing of about 140 peripheral blood samples, made up of 43 ophthalmopathy patients, some 76 hyperthyroidism patients and about 17 progressor patients. Paper-wide results and their limitations: In validation, the model predicted progression to ophthalmopathy with roughly 66% sensitivity and less than 80% specificity, a median of about six months before onset. Sample size was not statistically predetermined, and blinding of investigators to group allocation was not performed. A 13 V-J signature model separated ophthalmopathy from stable hyperthyroidism, with approximately 87% sensitivity and about 81% specificity in cross-validation and 80%/75% in testing. Most expanded thyroid clonotypes (frequency above 0.001) were also detected in blood, suggesting blood repertoires may reflect thyroid immune responses.

From the germline V gene, CDR1 is MNHNS and CDR2 is SASEGT. The V end gives up 6 bases and the J end 4 bases, leaving 12 bases in the junction not matched to a gene. The CDR3 holds 16 amino acids from the cysteine to the phenylalanine. Only the CDR3 region is kept as DNA, spanning 48 bases read in frame from base 1. The TCR beta CDR3 regions were amplified from the RNA transcripts. The first round of RT-PCR for the TCR CDR3 was performed with the HTBI primer set and the Qiagen OneStep RT-PCR kit. Libraries were constructed in a second round of multiplex PCR, after which size selection and purification were carried out. Libraries were sequenced paired-end with 100 bp reads on an Illumina HiSeq2000. As for how the authors treated the data: SOAPnuke was used to process the raw data, throwing out any read that contained adapters or uncalled bases, had a mean Phred below 15, or lacked an exact constant-primer or identifier match. COPE v1.2.5 was used to merge the high-quality paired reads, and each unique nucleotide sequence was defined as a clonotype. Clonotypes were aligned to IMGT TRBV, TRBD and TRBJ reference segments using MiTCR v1.1. Only V-J combinations with frequency above 0.0001, covering approximately 99% of repertoires, were analysed. The TCS score was defined as the ratio of F50 (clonal expansion) to E x V (chaos), calculated using BLOSUM62-based TCRdist between CDR3 peptides within each V-J. Welch's t-statistics and random forest reduced some 510 V-J features to about 12, which were used in a naive Bayes classifier (R e1071). TCRdb took the public reads, trimmed them with fastp at Q25, ran MiXCR for clone calling and kept in-frame beta chains. Under each unique CDR3 protein, matching rows form one entry showing the most common genes and DNA. It is TCRdb's table, rather than the study itself, that gives the V and J calls and clone size. Counted in this sample were about 410,000 distinct CDR3 sequences; approximately 15% of them appeared once. The top ten clones comprise less than 15% of the sample.

Ophthalmopathy patients had moderately to severely active disease, Clinical Activity Score of at least 3, NOSPECS grade of at least 4, and duration under 3 months. The study excluded patients with uncontrolled infections, other autoimmune diseases, pregnancy or lactation. Clinical symptoms, serum thyroxine and TRAb, thyroid ultrasound, and orbital computed tomography formed the basis for the diagnoses. PBMCs were isolated from about 9.2 ml of fresh peripheral blood by Ficoll-Paque density gradient centrifugation. Trizol reagent was used to extract total RNA, and RNA quality was then checked on an Agilent 2100 Bioanalyzer. With regard to this clonotype: Its antigen is unknown. No base-level quality is on record; no much larger clone is a single base apart.

Recombination joined TRBV6-1 with TRBJ2-3; TRBD1 aligns with 8 central bases. Sequenced material: blood. The TCR was taken from a man younger than 35 with Graves' ophthalmopathy. The CDR3 sequence is CASRGTDRVFPDTQYF. The bases read TGTGCCAGCAGGGGTACGGACAGGGTCTTCCCAGATACGCAGTATTTT.